This TCR beta chain was retrieved from a study of beta chain features in type 1 diabetes. Of the isolated RNA, all was reverse transcribed, and so the sequenced material was expressed TCRB transcripts. Some clones are missing from TCRdb's copy, which holds only in-frame ones; the method was immunoSEQ multiplex PCR. The repertoire has around 430,000 clones, roughly 31% of them found once; the top ten carry around 0.065%. V lost 1 base and J lost 5, with 15 bases in between. There are 15 residues in the CDR3. Looked up from germline, CDR1 is SGHTS and CDR2 is YDEGEE. Material: naive CD4+ T cells from blood. This clonotype was obtained from a man aged 18 to 29 in good health. The chain has TRBV5-8 and TRBJ2-5; D remains ambiguous. In DNA, the CDR3 is TGTGCCAGCAGCTTGAGCATTGAGCAGTTGGAGACCCAGTACTTC. It is translated as CASSLSIEQLETQYF.